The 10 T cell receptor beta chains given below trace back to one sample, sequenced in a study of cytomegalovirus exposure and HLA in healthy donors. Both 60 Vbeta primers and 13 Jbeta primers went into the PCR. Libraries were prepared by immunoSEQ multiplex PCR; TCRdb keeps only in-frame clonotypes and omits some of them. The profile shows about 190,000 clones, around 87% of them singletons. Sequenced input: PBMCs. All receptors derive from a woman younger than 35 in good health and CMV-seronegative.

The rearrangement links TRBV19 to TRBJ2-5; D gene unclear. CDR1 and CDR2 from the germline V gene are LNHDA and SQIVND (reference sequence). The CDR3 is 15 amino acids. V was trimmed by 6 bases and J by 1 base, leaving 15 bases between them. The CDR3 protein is CASSLIRGPQETQYF. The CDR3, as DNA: TGTGCCAGTAGCCTTATAAGAGGCCCCCAAGAGACCCAGTACTTC.

DNA for the CDR3: TGTGCCAGCAGCCGGGGGACCAGAGGGAGCAATCAGCCCCAGCATTTT. Translating it yields CASSRGTRGSNQPQHF. The rearrangement links TRBV7-2 to TRBJ1-5; D might be TRBD1 (5 bases). The V gene lost 5 bases and the J gene lost 1 base, with 15 bases spanning the gap. Germline-derived CDR1 and CDR2 are SGHTA and FQGNSA. The CDR3 totals 16 residues.

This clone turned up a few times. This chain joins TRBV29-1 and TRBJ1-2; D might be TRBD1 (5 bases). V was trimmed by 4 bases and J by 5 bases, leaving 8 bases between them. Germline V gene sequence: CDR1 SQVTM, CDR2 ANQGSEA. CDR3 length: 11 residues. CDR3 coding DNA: TGCAGCGTTGTCAGGGATTATGGCTACACCTTC. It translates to CSVVRDYGYTF.

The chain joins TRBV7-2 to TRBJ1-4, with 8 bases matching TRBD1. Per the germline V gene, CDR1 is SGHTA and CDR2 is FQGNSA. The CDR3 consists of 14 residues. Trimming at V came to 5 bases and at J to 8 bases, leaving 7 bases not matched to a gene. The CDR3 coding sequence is TGTGCCAGCAGCCCAGACAGGGGAGGGGAAAAACTGTTTTTT. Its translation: CASSPDRGGEKLFF. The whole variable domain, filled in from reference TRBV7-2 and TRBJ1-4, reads GAGVSQSPSNKVTEKGKDVELRCDPISGHTALYWYRQSLGQGLEFLIYFQGNSAPDKSGLPSDRFSAERTGGSVSTLTIQRTQQEDSAVYLCASSPDRGGEKLFFGSGTQLSVL.

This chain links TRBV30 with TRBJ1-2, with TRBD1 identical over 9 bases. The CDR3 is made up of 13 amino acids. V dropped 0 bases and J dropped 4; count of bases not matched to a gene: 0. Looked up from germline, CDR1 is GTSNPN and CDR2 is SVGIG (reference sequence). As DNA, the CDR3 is TGTGCCTGGAGTGTACAGGGGGCCTATGGCTACACCTTC. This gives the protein CAWSVQGAYGYTF.

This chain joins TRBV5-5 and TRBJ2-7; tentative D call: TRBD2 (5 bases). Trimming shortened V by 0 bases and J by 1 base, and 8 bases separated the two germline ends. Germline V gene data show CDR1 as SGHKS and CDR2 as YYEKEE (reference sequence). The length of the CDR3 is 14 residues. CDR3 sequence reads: CASSLGRLSYEQYF. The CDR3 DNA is TGTGCCAGCAGCTTGGGGAGGCTGTCCTACGAGCAGTACTTC.

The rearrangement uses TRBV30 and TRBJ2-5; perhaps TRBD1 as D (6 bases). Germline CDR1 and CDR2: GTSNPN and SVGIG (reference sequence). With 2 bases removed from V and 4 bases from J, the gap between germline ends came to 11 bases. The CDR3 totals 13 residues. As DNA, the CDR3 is TGTGCCTGGAGTATTACAGGGATAGAGACCCAGTACTTC. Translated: CAWSITGIETQYF. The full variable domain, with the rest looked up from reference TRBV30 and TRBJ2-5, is SQTIHQWPATLVQPVGSPLSLECTVEGTSNPNLYWYRQAAGRGLQLLFYSVGIGQISSEVPQNLSASRPQDRQFILSSKKLLLSDSGFYLCAWSITGIETQYFGPGTRLLVL.

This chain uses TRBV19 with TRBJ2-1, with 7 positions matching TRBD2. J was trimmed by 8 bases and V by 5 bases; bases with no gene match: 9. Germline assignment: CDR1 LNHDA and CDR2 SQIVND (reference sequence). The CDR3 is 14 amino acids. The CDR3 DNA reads TGTGCCAGTAGTGCGAAGGCGGGAGCCGATGAGCAGTTCTTC. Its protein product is CASSAKAGADEQFF.

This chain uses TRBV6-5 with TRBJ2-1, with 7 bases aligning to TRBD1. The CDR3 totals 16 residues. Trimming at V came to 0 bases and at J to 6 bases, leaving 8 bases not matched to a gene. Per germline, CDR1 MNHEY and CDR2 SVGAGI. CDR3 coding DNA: TGTGCCAGCAGTTACTCGATGACAGGGATAAGCAATGAGCAGTTCTTC. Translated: CASSYSMTGISNEQFF.

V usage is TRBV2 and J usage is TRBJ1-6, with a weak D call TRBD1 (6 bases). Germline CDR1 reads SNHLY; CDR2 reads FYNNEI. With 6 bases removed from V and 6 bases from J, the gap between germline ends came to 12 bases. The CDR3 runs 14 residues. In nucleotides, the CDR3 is TGTGCCAGCAGCCAGGGGCAGTCTAATTCACCCCTCCACTTT. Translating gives CASSQGQSNSPLHF.